The TCR beta chain described here comes from a study of control samples from healthy donors and cancer patients. This clone showed up just a few times. The repertoire was sequenced with immunoSEQ multiplex PCR; TCRdb's copy has only in-frame clones and lacks some. The table has about 110,000 clones, 83% seen once; the top ten hold about 12%. CDR1 and CDR2 (germline): SGHRS, YFSETQ. The CDR3 sequence is 15 residues long. The V gene lost 1 base and the J gene lost 5 bases, with 12 bases spanning the gap. The sample taken for sequencing was blood. This TCR came from a woman aged 45-65 years in good health. The rearrangement uses TRBV5-1 and TRBJ1-4; D remains ambiguous. The DNA of the CDR3 is TGCGCCAGCAGCTTGAACACAGTTCAAAATGAAAAACTGTTTTTT. This translates into CASSLNTVQNEKLFF.